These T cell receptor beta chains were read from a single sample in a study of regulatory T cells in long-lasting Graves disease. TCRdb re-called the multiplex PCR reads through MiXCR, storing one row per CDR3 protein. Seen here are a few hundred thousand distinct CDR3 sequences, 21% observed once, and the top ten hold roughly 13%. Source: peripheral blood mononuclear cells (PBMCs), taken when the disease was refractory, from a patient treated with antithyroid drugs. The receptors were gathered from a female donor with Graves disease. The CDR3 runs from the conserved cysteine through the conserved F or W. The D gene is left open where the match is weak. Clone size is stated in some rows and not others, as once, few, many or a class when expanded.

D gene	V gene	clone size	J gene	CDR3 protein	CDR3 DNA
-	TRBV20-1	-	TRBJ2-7	CSAKRGGGGASNEQYF	TGCAGTGCCAAGAGAGGCGGAGGGGGCGCGAGTAACGAGCAGTACTTC
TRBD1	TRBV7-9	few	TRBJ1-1	CASSPEQGVNTEAFF	TGTGCCAGCAGCCCAGAACAGGGGGTGAACACTGAAGCTTTCTTT
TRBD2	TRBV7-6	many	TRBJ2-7	CASSLASGSLLEQYF	TGTGCCAGCAGCTTAGCTAGCGGGAGTCTTCTCGAGCAGTACTTC
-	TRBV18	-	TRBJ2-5	CASSPPSRQQETQYF	TGTGCCAGCTCACCACCGTCCAGGCAACAAGAGACCCAGTACTTC
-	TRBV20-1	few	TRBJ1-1	CSARVKPARGNTEAFF	TGCAGTGCTAGAGTAAAGCCAGCACGCGGGAACACTGAAGCTTTCTTT
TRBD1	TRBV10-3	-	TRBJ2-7	CAISESKGANEQYF	TGTGCCATCAGTGAGTCGAAGGGGGCTAACGAGCAGTACTTC
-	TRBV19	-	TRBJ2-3	CASSIVTGITDTQYF	TGTGCCAGTAGTATAGTTACCGGGATCACGGATACGCAGTATTTT
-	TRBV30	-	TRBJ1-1	CAWILNTEAFF	TGTGCCTGGATATTAAACACTGAAGCTTTCTTT
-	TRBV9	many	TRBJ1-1	CASSVDGGRTEAFF	TGTGCCAGCAGCGTAGACGGTGGGAGGACTGAAGCTTTCTTT
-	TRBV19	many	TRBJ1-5	CASTLNGGSYQPQHF	TGTGCCAGTACCTTGAACGGGGGAAGCTATCAGCCCCAGCATTTT
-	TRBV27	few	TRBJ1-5	CASSFRNNQPQHF	TGTGCCAGCAGTTTCCGAAACAATCAGCCCCAGCATTTT
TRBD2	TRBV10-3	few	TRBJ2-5	CAISTSGREETQYF	TGTGCCATCAGTACTAGCGGGAGGGAAGAGACCCAGTACTTC
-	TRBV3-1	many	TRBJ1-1	CASSDWGGTEAFF	TGTGCCAGCAGCGATTGGGGTGGCACTGAAGCTTTCTTT
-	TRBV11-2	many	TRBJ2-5	CASSSDSQETQYF	TGTGCCAGCAGCTCCGACAGCCAAGAGACCCAGTACTTC
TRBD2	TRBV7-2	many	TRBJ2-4	CASRPGGAKNIQYF	TGTGCCAGCCGTCCGGGAGGGGCCAAAAACATTCAGTACTTC
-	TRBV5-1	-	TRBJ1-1	CASSEGHEAFF	TGCGCCAGCAGCGAGGGACATGAAGCTTTCTTT
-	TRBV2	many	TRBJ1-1	CASSEYTGGRIF	TGTGCCAGCAGTGAATATACCGGGGGACGAATCTTT
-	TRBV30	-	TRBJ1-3	CAWSGDRPREDTIYF	TGTGCCTGGAGCGGAGACAGGCCACGCGAGGACACCATATATTTT
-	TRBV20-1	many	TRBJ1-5	CSARAEDFSAQPQHF	TGCAGTGCTAGAGCCGAGGACTTCTCTGCACAGCCCCAGCATTTT
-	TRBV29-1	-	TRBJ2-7	CSVQGGAGPYEQYF	TGCAGCGTCCAGGGGGGCGCGGGACCCTACGAGCAGTACTTC
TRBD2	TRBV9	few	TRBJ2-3	CASSVEGLAATDTQYF	TGTGCCAGCAGCGTAGAGGGACTAGCTGCGACAGATACGCAGTATTTT
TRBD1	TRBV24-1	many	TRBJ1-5	CATSEGRGWGQPQHF	TGTGCCACCAGTGAAGGCAGGGGGTGGGGTCAGCCCCAGCATTTT
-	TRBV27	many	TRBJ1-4	CASKHDRTNEKLFF	TGTGCCAGCAAACACGACAGAACTAATGAAAAACTGTTTTTT
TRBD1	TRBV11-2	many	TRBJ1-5	CASSAGTGQPQHF	TGTGCCAGCAGCGCCGGGACAGGCCAGCCCCAGCATTTT
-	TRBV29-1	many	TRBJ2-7	CSVEDNFGAYEQYF	TGCAGCGTTGAAGATAACTTCGGCGCCTACGAGCAGTACTTC
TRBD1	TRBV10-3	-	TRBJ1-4	CAIRDRGLEKLFF	TGTGCCATCAGGGACAGGGGACTAGAAAAACTGTTTTTT
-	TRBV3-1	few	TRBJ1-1	CASTLKGRNTEAFF	TGTGCCAGCACCTTAAAGGGGAGGAACACTGAAGCTTTCTTT
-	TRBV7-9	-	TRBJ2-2	CASSPLGGSAITNTGELFF	TGTGCCAGCAGCCCTCTGGGGGGTAGCGCCATTACCAACACCGGGGAGCTGTTTTTT
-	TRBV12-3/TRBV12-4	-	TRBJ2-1	CASKQGGSEQFF	TGTGCCAGCAAGCAGGGGGGTAGCGAGCAGTTCTTC
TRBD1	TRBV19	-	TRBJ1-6	CASSIGGTGDSPLHF	TGTGCCAGTAGTATAGGAGGGACAGGAGATTCACCCCTCCACTTT
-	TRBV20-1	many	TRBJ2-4	CSAVAEGAKNIQYF	TGCAGTGCGGTAGCGGAGGGGGCCAAAAACATTCAGTACTTC
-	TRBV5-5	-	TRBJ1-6	CASSLVRGGQSPLHF	TGTGCCAGCAGCTTGGTGCGGGGTGGACAATCACCCCTCCACTTT
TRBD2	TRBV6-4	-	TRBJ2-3	CASSDSAGGGPDTQYF	TGTGCCAGCAGTGACTCGGCGGGAGGAGGGCCAGATACGCAGTATTTT
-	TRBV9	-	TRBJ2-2	CASLTKTSNVRPGSCFF	-
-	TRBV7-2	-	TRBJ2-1	CASSSVRFTTLAYNEQFF	TGTGCCAGCAGCTCAGTTAGATTCACGACGCTGGCCTACAATGAGCAGTTCTTC